This T cell receptor beta chain was recovered during a study of T cell responses to AZD1222 COVID-19 vaccine. Whole-study findings and limits: Spike-specific TCR breadth and depth rose after two AZD1222 doses.

The method was immunoSEQ multiplex PCR; TCRdb's version includes in-frame clones alone and lacks a portion of them. The top ten clones hold 9.4% of a sample with 110,000 or so clones, approximately 83% of them seen once. CDR3 length: 13 amino acids. Trimming removed 6 bases at V and 0 bases at J, with 8 bases between. CDR1 MGHDK and CDR2 SYGVNS come from the germline V gene. This clone came up a few times. Its antigen is not identified. The chain uses TRBV25-1 and TRBJ1-1; D is uncertain. This TCR derives from an adult in good health. The sample here was peripheral blood, taken on day 0 of AZD1222 vaccination. The CDR3 spells CASSRTVNTEAFF. CDR3 nucleotide sequence: TGTGCCAGCAGCCGGACTGTGAACACTGAAGCTTTCTTT.